The T cell receptor (beta chain) described here comes from a study of naive and memory T cell subsets. An equimolar mix of two oligonucleotides served as the beta constant-region primer for TRBC1 and TRBC2. Ligated cDNA was amplified by four rounds of PCR with nested alpha and beta constant-region primers and SP2. An oligonucleotide with the SP2 primer and a 12-nucleotide UMI was ligated to the cDNA 3' end. MiXCR was run by TCRdb on the UMI-ligation and nested PCR reads, yielding one entry per CDR3 protein. The repertoire holds around 100,000 distinct CDR3 sequences, with about 15% as singletons. About this clonotype itself: Its target is unknown.

The CDR3 consists of 15 residues. Germline V CDR1 and CDR2: SGHTA, FQGNSA. With 2 bases clipped from V and 2 bases from J, the junction kept 6 bases outside the gene matches. Study results and limitations: A clonotype means one alpha or beta sequence, not an alpha/beta pair. A few larger clonotypes appeared in naive repertoires, especially CD8, possibly memory cells re-expressing CD45RA.

The V call is TRBV7-2, the J call TRBJ2-7; 7 bases agree with TRBD1. Sequenced: naive CD8+ T cells from blood. The receptor was derived from a human donor in good health. The CDR3 loop is CASSLMGQSAYEQYF. CDR3 DNA: TGTGCCAGCAGCTTAATGGGACAGTCCGCCTACGAGCAGTACTTC.